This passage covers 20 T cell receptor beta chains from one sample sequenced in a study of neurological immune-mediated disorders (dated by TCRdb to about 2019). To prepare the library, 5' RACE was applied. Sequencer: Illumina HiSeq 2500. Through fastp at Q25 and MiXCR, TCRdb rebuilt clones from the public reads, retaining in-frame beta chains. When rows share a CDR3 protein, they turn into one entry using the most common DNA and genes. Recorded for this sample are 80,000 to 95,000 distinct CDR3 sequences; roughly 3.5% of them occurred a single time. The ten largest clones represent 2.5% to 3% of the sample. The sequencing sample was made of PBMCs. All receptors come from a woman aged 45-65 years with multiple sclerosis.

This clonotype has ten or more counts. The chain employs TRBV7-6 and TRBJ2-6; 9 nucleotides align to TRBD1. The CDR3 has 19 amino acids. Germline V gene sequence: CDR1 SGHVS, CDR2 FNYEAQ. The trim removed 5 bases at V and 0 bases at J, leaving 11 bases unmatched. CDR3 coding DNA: TGTGCCAGCAGCGAGAAACGGGACAGGGTATTCTCTGGGGCCAACGTCCTGACTTTC. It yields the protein CASSEKRDRVFSGANVLTF.

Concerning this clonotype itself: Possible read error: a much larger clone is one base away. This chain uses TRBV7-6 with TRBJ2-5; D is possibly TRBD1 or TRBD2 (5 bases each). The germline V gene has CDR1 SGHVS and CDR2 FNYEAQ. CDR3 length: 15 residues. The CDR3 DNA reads TGTGCCAGCAGCTTAGAGGCGGGCAGGGAAGAGACCAAGTACTTC. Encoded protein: CASSLEAGREETKYF.

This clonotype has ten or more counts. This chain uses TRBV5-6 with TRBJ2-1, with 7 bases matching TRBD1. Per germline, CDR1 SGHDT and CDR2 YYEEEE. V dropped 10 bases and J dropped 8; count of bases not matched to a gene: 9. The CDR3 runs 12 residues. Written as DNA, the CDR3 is TGTGCCGGGGCGAAGGGGGCGCATGAGCAGTTCTTC. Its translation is CAGAKGAHEQFF.

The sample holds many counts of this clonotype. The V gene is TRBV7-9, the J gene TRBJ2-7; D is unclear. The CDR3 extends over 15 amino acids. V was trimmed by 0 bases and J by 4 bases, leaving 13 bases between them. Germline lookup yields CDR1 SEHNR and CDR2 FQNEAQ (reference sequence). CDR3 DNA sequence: TGTGCCAGCAGCTTAGCTGCAGACCCTCAGTACGAGCAGTACTTC. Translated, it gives CASSLAADPQYEQYF. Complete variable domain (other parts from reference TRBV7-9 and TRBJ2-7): DTGVSQNPRHKITKRGQNVTFRCDPISEHNRLYWYRQTLGQGPEFLTYFQNEAQLEKSRLLSDRFSAERPKGSFSTLEIQRTEQGDSAMYLCASSLAADPQYEQYFGPGTRLTVT.

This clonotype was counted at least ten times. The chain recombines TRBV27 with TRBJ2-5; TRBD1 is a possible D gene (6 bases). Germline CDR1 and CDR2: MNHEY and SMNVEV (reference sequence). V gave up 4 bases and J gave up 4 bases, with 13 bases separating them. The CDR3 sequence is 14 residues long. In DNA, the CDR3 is TGTGCCAGCAGTTCAACCCAGGGGCGAGAGACCCAGTACTTC. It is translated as CASSSTQGRETQYF.

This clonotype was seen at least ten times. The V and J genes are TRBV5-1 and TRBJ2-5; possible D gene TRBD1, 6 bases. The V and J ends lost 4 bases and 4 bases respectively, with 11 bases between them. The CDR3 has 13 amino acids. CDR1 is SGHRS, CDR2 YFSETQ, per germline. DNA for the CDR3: TGCGCCAGCAGCCCACAGGGAGTAGAGACCCAGTACTTC. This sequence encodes CASSPQGVETQYF.

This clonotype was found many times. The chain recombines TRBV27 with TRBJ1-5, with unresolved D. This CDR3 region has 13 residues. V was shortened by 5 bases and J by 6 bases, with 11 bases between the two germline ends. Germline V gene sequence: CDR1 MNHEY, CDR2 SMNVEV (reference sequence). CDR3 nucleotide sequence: TGTGCCAGCAGTCTGGGGATGGGTCAGCCCCAGCATTTT. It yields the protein CASSLGMGQPQHF.

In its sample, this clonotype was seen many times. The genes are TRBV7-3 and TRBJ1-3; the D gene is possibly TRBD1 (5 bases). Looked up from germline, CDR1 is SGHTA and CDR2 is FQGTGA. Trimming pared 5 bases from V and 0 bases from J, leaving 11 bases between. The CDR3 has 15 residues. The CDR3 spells CASSAGAFSGNTIYF. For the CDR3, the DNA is TGTGCCAGCAGCGCCGGGGCCTTCTCTGGAAACACCATATATTTT. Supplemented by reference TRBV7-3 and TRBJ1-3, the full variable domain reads GAGVSQTPSNKVTEKGKYVELRCDPISGHTALYWYRQSLGQGPEFLIYFQGTGAADDSGLPNDRFFAVRPEGSVSTLKIQRTERGDSAVYLCASSAGAFSGNTIYFGEGSWLTVV.

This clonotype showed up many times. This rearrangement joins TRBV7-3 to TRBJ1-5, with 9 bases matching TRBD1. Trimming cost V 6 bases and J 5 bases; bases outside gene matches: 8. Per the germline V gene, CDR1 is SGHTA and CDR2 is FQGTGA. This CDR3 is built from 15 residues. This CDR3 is CASRPPGQGYQPQHF. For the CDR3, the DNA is TGTGCCAGCAGACCTCCGGGACAGGGCTATCAGCCCCAGCATTTT.

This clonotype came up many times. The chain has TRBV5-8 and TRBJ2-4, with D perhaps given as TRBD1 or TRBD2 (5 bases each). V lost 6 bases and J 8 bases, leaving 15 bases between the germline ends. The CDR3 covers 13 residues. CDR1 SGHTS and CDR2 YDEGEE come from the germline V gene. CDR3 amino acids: CASTPKLGDIQYF. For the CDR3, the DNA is TGTGCCAGCACCCCCAAGTTGGGGGACATTCAGTACTTC.

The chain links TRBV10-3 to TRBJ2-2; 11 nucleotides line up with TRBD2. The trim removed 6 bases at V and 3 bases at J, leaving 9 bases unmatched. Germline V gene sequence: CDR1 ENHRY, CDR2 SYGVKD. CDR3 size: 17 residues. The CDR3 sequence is CAIRGRLAGLDTGELFF. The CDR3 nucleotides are TGTGCCATCAGAGGACGACTAGCGGGGCTCGACACCGGGGAGCTGTTTTTT.

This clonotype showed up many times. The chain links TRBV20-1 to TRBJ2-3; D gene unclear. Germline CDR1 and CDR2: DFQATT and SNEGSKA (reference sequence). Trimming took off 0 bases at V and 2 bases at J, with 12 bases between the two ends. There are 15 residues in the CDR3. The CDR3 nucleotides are TGCAGTGCTAGAGATCGAAAGGGCCCCACAGATACGCAGTATTTT. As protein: CSARDRKGPTDTQYF.

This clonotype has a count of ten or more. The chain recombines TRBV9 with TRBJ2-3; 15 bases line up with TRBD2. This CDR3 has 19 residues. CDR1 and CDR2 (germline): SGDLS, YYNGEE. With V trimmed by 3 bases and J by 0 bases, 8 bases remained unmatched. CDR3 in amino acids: CASSAGLAGGLQSTDTQYF. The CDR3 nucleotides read TGTGCCAGCAGCGCTGGACTAGCGGGGGGGCTACAAAGCACAGATACGCAGTATTTT. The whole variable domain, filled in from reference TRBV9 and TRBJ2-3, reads DSGVTQTPKHLITATGQRVTLRCSPRSGDLSVYWYQQSLDQGLQFLIQYYNGEERAKGNILERFSAQQFPDLHSELNLSSLELGDSALYFCASSAGLAGGLQSTDTQYFGPGTRLTVL.

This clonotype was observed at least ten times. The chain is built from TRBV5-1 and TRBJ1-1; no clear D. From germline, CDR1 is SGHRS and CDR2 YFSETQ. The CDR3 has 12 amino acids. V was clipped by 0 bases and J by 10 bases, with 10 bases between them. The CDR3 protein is CASSLDGRGAFF. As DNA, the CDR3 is TGCGCCAGCAGCTTGGACGGCCGAGGAGCTTTCTTT.

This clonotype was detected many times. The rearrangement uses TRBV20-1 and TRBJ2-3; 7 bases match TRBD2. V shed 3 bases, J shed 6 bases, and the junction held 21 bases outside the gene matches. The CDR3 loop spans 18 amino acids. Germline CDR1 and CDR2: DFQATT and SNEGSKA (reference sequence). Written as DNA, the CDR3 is TGCAGTGCTAGGCCCCCGGAGTTTTTCGGGGGGACTCAGGATACGCAGTATTTT. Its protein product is CSARPPEFFGGTQDTQYF.

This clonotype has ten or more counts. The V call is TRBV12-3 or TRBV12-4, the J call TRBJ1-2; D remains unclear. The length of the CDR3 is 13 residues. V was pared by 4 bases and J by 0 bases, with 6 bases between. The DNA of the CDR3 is TGTGCCAGCAGTTGGGGATCTAACTATGGCTACACCTTC. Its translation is CASSWGSNYGYTF.

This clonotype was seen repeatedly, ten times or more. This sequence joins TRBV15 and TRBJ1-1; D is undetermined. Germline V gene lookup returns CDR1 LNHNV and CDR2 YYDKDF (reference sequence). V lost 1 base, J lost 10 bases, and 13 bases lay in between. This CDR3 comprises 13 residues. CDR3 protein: CATSRVPLQGAFF. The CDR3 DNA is TGTGCCACCAGCAGAGTGCCGTTGCAAGGAGCTTTCTTT.

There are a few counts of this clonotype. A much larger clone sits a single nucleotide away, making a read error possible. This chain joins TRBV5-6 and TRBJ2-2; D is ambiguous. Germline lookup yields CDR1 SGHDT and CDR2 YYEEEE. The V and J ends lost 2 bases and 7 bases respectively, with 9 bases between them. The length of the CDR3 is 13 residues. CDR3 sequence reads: CASSFIPYGELFF. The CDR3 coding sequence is TGTGCCAGCAGCTTCATCCCGTACGGGGAGCTGTTTTTT.

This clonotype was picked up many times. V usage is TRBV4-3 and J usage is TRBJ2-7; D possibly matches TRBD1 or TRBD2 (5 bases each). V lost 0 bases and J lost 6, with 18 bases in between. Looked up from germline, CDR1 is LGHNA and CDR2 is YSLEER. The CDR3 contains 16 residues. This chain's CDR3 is CASSQDTGRGDREQYF. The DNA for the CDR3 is TGCGCCAGCAGCCAAGATACGGGGAGAGGGGATCGCGAGCAGTACTTC.

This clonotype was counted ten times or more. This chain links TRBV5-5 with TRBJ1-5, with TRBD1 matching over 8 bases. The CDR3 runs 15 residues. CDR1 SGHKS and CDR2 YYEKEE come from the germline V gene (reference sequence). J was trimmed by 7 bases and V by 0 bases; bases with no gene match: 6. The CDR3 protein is CASSLAGDRRQPQHF. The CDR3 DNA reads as TGTGCCAGCAGCTTGGCGGGGGACAGGAGGCAGCCCCAGCATTTT.